The 32 T cell receptor beta chains given below trace back to one sample, sequenced in a study of blood T cell repertoires in COVID-19. The table came from immunoSEQ multiplex PCR; TCRdb's copy has only in-frame clones and leaves some out. The repertoire holds approximately 350,000 clones, with about 83% as singletons. Specimen: peripheral blood. The receptors shown here come from a man aged 30 to 45 with active or convalescent COVID-19.

This clone was recorded a few times. V and J are TRBV7-9 and TRBJ1-4; tentative D call: TRBD1 (6 bases). The germline CDR1 and CDR2 sequences are SEHNR and FQNEAQ (reference sequence). The CDR3 consists of 16 residues. The V gene lost 6 bases and the J gene lost 7 bases, with 21 bases spanning the gap. CDR3 coding DNA: TGTGCCAGCAGACTCGGACAGACCCTCGGTCCTGAAAAACTGTTTTTT. Translation: CASRLGQTLGPEKLFF. Supplemented by reference TRBV7-9 and TRBJ1-4, the full variable domain reads DTGVSQNPRHKITKRGQNVTFRCDPISEHNRLYWYRQTLGQGPEFLTYFQNEAQLEKSRLLSDRFSAERPKGSFSTLEIQRTEQGDSAMYLCASRLGQTLGPEKLFFGSGTQLSVL.

The sample holds a few counts of this clone. The chain employs TRBV2 and TRBJ2-5, with TRBD2 matching 8 bases. The CDR3 contains 14 residues. From germline, CDR1 is SNHLY and CDR2 FYNNEI. V shed 8 bases, J shed 5 bases, and the junction held 10 bases outside the gene matches. CDR3 nucleotides: TGTGCCAGCGCGTCGGGGGGGAATTGGGAGACCCAGTACTTC. Translated: CASASGGNWETQYF.

CDR3 coding DNA: TGCGCCAGCTCTCAAACTAGTAGGAGCACTGAAGCTTTCTTT. It codes for CASSQTSRSTEAFF. V gene TRBV5-1 combines with J gene TRBJ1-1, with no clear D. The CDR3 totals 14 residues. V shed 7 bases and J shed 4 bases, with 17 bases lying between them. Germline V gene sequence: CDR1 SGHRS, CDR2 YFSETQ.

The genes are TRBV29-1 and TRBJ1-2; TRBD1 might be the D (5 bases). Germline CDR1 SQVTM, CDR2 ANQGSEA. The V gene lost 7 bases and the J gene lost 5 bases, with 17 bases spanning the gap. The CDR3 contains 13 residues. The CDR3 nucleotides are TGCAGCGGGGTGGACACCCAGGGATATGGCTACACCTTC. Translation: CSGVDTQGYGYTF.

CDR3 sequence (DNA): TGTGCCTGGGGGCGGGGGGGGCCCGAGCAGTACTTC. As protein: CAWGRGGPEQYF. The chain joins TRBV30 to TRBJ2-7, with 9 bases aligning to TRBD2. The V gene's germline CDR1 is GTSNPN and CDR2 SVGIG (reference sequence). The CDR3 spans 12 residues. After removal of 5 bases from V and 6 bases from J, the junction contained 5 bases not matched to a gene.

The chain uses TRBV3-1 (or the pseudogene TRBV3-2) and TRBJ2-5, with D unresolved. The germline CDR1 and CDR2 sequences are LGHDT and YNNKEL (reference sequence). This CDR3 contains 13 residues. The V gene lost 4 bases and the J gene lost 5 bases, with 11 bases spanning the gap. This CDR3 is CASSPLFRETQYF. The CDR3 coding sequence is TGTGCCAGCAGCCCCCTTTTTCGGGAGACCCAGTACTTC.

The chain carries TRBV19 and TRBJ2-7; 9 bases map to TRBD1. Per germline, CDR1 LNHDA and CDR2 SQIVND (reference sequence). The CDR3 spans 15 residues. V lost 1 base to trimming and J lost 3 bases; unmatched junction nucleotides: 4. This CDR3 is CASSIGTGAFYEQYF. CDR3 in DNA: TGTGCCAGTAGTATAGGGACAGGGGCCTTCTACGAGCAGTACTTC.

Turning to this clone: An end of the junction differs from the germline gene, which may be a read error. The gene calls are TRBV5-1 and TRBJ1-1, with D perhaps TRBD1 (6 bases). This CDR3 has 15 amino acids. CDR1 SGHRS and CDR2 YFSETQ come from the germline V gene. In nucleotides, the CDR3 is TGCGCCAGCAGCTGGGAACAGGGCCCGAACCCTGAAGCTTTCTTT. This codes for CASSWEQGPNPEAFF. The variable domain in full, completed from reference TRBV5-1 and TRBJ1-1, reads KAGVTQTPRYLIKTRGQQVTLSCSPISGHRSVSWYQQTPGQGLQFLFEYFSETQRNKGNFPGRFSGRQFSNSRSEMNVSTLELGDSALYLCASSWEQGPNPEAFFGQGTRLTVV.

V is TRBV5-1 and J is TRBJ2-2; 10 bases match TRBD1. The CDR3 contains 15 residues. V shed 7 bases, J shed 6 bases, and the junction held 9 bases outside the gene matches. CDR1 is SGHRS, CDR2 YFSETQ, per germline. Here the CDR3 reads CASRPWTGGAGELFF. CDR3 sequence (DNA): TGCGCCAGCCGACCTTGGACAGGGGGTGCCGGGGAGCTGTTTTTT.

This clone was counted between two and nine times. The chain links TRBV11-2 to TRBJ2-7; perhaps TRBD1 as D (8 bases). CDR1 SGHAT and CDR2 FQNNGV come from the germline V gene. Between the trimmed V and J ends, which lost 3 bases and 4 bases, there was a span of 13 bases. The CDR3 length is 14 residues. In nucleotides, the CDR3 is TGTGCCAGCAGCTTGGACAGGGAGGGATACGAGCAGTACTTC. This encodes CASSLDREGYEQYF.

The CDR3 loop is CASRVPGGYGYTF. CDR3 DNA: TGTGCCAGCAGGGTTCCAGGGGGCTATGGCTACACCTTC. The chain joins TRBV12-3 or TRBV12-4 to TRBJ1-2; the match to TRBD1 covers 7 bases. Trimming cost V 6 bases and J 4 bases; bases outside gene matches: 5. This CDR3 region has 13 residues.

This clone was counted many times. This chain joins TRBV19 and TRBJ2-1; 8 bases match TRBD2. The CDR3 totals 12 residues. V lost 5 bases, J lost 16 bases, and 10 bases stayed unmatched. Germline V gene data show CDR1 as LNHDA and CDR2 as SQIVND (reference sequence). The CDR3 region is CASSAPVGREFF. The CDR3 DNA sequence: TGTGCCAGTAGTGCCCCTGTCGGGAGGGAATTCTTC.

This clone was seen more than once but under ten times. This chain joins TRBV4-3 and TRBJ2-1, with 10 positions matching TRBD1. There are 15 residues in the CDR3. V dropped 3 bases and J dropped 7; count of bases not matched to a gene: 6. Germline CDR1 reads LGHNA; CDR2 reads YSLEER. CDR3 sequence (DNA): TGCGCCAGCAGCCACTCCGGGACAGGGGTGAATGAGCAGTTCTTC. Translated: CASSHSGTGVNEQFF.

This chain connects TRBV5-1 to TRBJ2-3, with 9 positions matching TRBD1. This CDR3 comprises 16 residues. The germline V gene has CDR1 SGHRS and CDR2 YFSETQ. V gave up 1 base and J gave up 4 bases; unmatched junction bases: 7. The CDR3 reads CASSLTLGQGSDTQYF. The CDR3 DNA follows: TGCGCCAGCAGCTTGACTTTGGGACAGGGTTCAGATACGCAGTATTTT.

The chain carries TRBV5-5 and TRBJ1-3; 9 nucleotides match TRBD1. From germline, CDR1 is SGHKS and CDR2 YYEKEE (reference sequence). With 0 bases clipped from V and 2 bases from J, the junction kept 3 bases outside the gene matches. This CDR3 comprises 16 residues. CDR3 sequence (DNA): TGTGCCAGCAGCTTGGGACAGGGGGGTACTGGAAACACCATATATTTT. Residues: CASSLGQGGTGNTIYF.

The chain joins TRBV7-2 to TRBJ1-1; 7 nucleotides line up with TRBD1. There are 15 residues in the CDR3. The J segment lost 1 base and the V segment lost 6 bases, leaving 8 bases of the junction unmatched. Germline CDR1 and CDR2: SGHTA and FQGNSA. The CDR3 DNA follows: TGTGCCAGCAGACTTTCCAGGGGGACGAACACTGAAGCTTTCTTT. This translates into CASRLSRGTNTEAFF.

V usage is TRBV18 and J usage is TRBJ1-6; D gene uncertain. This CDR3 spans 12 amino acids. Per germline, CDR1 KGHSH and CDR2 LQKENI. V was shortened by 2 bases and J by 16 bases, with 12 bases between the two germline ends. This CDR3 reads CASSPGPGRLHF. For the CDR3, the DNA is TGTGCCAGCTCACCAGGCCCCGGGAGGCTCCACTTT.

This clone has a single count. The gene calls are TRBV27 and TRBJ1-1, with D uncertain. The CDR3 sequence is 13 residues long. Trimming took off 7 bases at V and 1 base at J, with 10 bases between the two ends. Germline loops: CDR1 MNHEY, CDR2 SMNVEV (reference sequence). CDR3 bases: TGTGCCAGCAAGAAAAACGGGAACACTGAAGCTTTCTTT. Its protein is CASKKNGNTEAFF.

The V gene is TRBV12-3 or TRBV12-4, the J gene TRBJ1-2, with 9 bases that match TRBD1. The CDR3 spans 13 residues. The trim removed 10 bases at V and 8 bases at J, leaving 11 bases unmatched. This CDR3 reads CATRTGGAMGYTF. CDR3 DNA: TGTGCCACCAGAACAGGGGGCGCGATGGGCTACACCTTC.

V gene TRBV3-1 (or the pseudogene TRBV3-2) combines with J gene TRBJ2-5; 10 bases line up with TRBD2. From germline, CDR1 is LGHDT and CDR2 YNNKEL (reference sequence). V dropped 4 bases and J dropped 1; count of bases not matched to a gene: 6. The CDR3 contains 16 residues. CDR3 bases: TGTGCCAGCAGCCCCCAAAGCGGGAGGGCCCAAGAGACCCAGTACTTC. Translation gives CASSPQSGRAQETQYF.

The gene calls are TRBV19 and TRBJ1-1; D remains ambiguous. The germline V and J ends were trimmed by 5 bases and 3 bases, with 7 bases remaining between them. Germline V gene lookup returns CDR1 LNHDA and CDR2 SQIVND (reference sequence). The CDR3 runs 12 residues. CDR3 protein: CASSLFDTEAFF. The DNA of the CDR3 is TGTGCCAGTAGTCTCTTTGACACTGAAGCTTTCTTT.

For this clone: This sample also contains other DNA sequences that code for the same CDR3. The J gene is TRBJ1-2, the V gene TRBV29-1, with TRBD1 identical over 7 bases. Unmatched junction bases numbered 6, after V lost 4 bases and J lost 7 bases. The CDR3 is 12 residues long. Per germline, CDR1 SQVTM and CDR2 ANQGSEA. Written as DNA, the CDR3 is TGCAGCGTTGGACAGGGTGGTGGTGGCTACACCTTC. This gives the protein CSVGQGGGGYTF.

The V call is TRBV6-9, the J call TRBJ2-6, with 7 bases lining up with TRBD1. Germline CDR1 is MNHGY and CDR2 is SVAAGI. Trimming took 8 bases from V and 4 from J; bases not matched to a gene: 17. There are 18 residues in the CDR3. The CDR3, as DNA: TGTGCCAGCGGCGACCGGGACAGAAAGGCCCAAGGGGCCAACGTCCTGACTTTC. The encoded protein is CASGDRDRKAQGANVLTF.

In its sample, this clone was seen a few times. The chain uses TRBV4-1 and TRBJ2-5, with 9 bases lining up with TRBD2. With 3 bases clipped from V and 2 bases from J, the junction kept 4 bases outside the gene matches. The CDR3 has 15 amino acids. From germline, CDR1 is MGHRA and CDR2 YSYEKL. CDR3 bases: TGCGCCAGCAGCCAGTCTAGCGGGACGCAAGAGACCCAGTACTTC. The encoded protein is CASSQSSGTQETQYF.

The rearrangement joins TRBV27 to TRBJ2-1, with 10 bases that match TRBD1. V dropped 5 bases and J dropped 9; count of bases not matched to a gene: 10. CDR3 length equals 15 residues. Per germline, CDR1 MNHEY and CDR2 SMNVEV (reference sequence). CDR3 in DNA: TGTGCCAGCAGTCATGACAGGGGGCCCAGCTCTGAGCAGTTCTTC. It translates to CASSHDRGPSSEQFF.

The V and J genes are TRBV21-1 and TRBJ1-5; the D call of TRBD1 is as the table states it, not checked on the DNA. TRBV21-1 is a pseudogene locus. The CDR3 has 16 amino acids. The CDR3 bases are TGTGCCAGCAGCAACTGGTCTCAGGGGGCGATTCAGCCCCAGCATTTT. Its protein is CASSNWSQGAIQPQHF.

The rearrangement links TRBV12-3 or TRBV12-4 to TRBJ2-3; D is uncertain. The CDR3 extends over 11 amino acids. Trimming pared 4 bases from V and 5 bases from J, leaving 4 bases between. The CDR3 loop is CASSSLDTQYF. In DNA, the CDR3 is TGTGCCAGCAGTTCATTAGATACGCAGTATTTT.

The J gene is TRBJ2-7, the V gene TRBV29-1; 8 bases map to TRBD1. Trimming cost V 4 bases and J 6 bases; bases outside gene matches: 8. The CDR3 spans 13 residues. Germline CDR1 and CDR2: SQVTM and ANQGSEA. The CDR3 DNA reads as TGCAGCGTTGCTCAGGGGGCTATTTTCGAGCAGTACTTC. Translating it yields CSVAQGAIFEQYF.

The V gene is TRBV7-9, the J gene TRBJ1-4; TRBD1 might be the D (6 bases). This CDR3 is 13 amino acids long. The V and J ends lost 3 bases and 8 bases respectively, with 10 bases between them. CDR1 and CDR2 from the germline V gene are SEHNR and FQNEAQ (reference sequence). CDR3 bases: TGTGCCAGCAGCTTGGACAGCCAGGAAAAACTGTTTTTT. Translating it yields CASSLDSQEKLFF.

This clone was picked up one time. V and J are TRBV5-6 and TRBJ1-2; D is ambiguous. This CDR3 contains 14 residues. Germline assignment: CDR1 SGHDT and CDR2 YYEEEE. V lost 0 bases, J lost 1 base, and 7 bases lay in between. The chain's CDR3 is CASSLVGSNYGYTF. The DNA of the CDR3 is TGTGCCAGCAGCTTGGTAGGGAGTAACTATGGCTACACCTTC. Full variable domain (missing parts from reference TRBV5-6 and TRBJ1-2): DAGVTQSPTHLIKTRGQQVTLRCSPKSGHDTVSWYQQALGQGPQFIFQYYEEEERQRGNFPDRFSGHQFPNYSSELNVNALLLGDSALYLCASSLVGSNYGYTFGSGTRLTVV.

The CDR3 region is CASSGTAKNIQYF. In DNA form, the CDR3 reads TGTGCCAGTAGTGGGACTGCCAAAAACATTCAGTACTTC. The chain joins TRBV19 to TRBJ2-4, with a tentative D call TRBD2 (6 bases). CDR1 is LNHDA and CDR2 is SQIVND in the germline V gene (reference sequence). Deletions cut 5 bases from V and 1 base from J, with 6 bases between. CDR3 length: 13 amino acids.

The chain links TRBV4-2 to TRBJ2-7; the match to TRBD2 covers 8 bases. The V gene's germline CDR1 is LGHNA and CDR2 YNFKEQ. This CDR3 has 15 residues. Trimming took 3 bases from V and 5 from J; bases not matched to a gene: 9. The CDR3 loop reads CASSQWGREVNEQYF. The CDR3 DNA reads TGTGCCAGCAGCCAGTGGGGGCGGGAGGTCAACGAGCAGTACTTC.